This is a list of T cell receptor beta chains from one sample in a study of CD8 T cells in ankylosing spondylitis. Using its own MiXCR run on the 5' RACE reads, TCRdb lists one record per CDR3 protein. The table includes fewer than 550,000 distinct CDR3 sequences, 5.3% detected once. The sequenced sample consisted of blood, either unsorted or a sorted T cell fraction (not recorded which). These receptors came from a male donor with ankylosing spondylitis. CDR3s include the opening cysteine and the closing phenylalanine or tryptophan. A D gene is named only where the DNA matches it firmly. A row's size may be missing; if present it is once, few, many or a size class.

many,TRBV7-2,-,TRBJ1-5,TGTGCCAGCAGCTTGTCCCAGGTCAATCAGCCCCAGCATTTT,CASSLSQVNQPQHF
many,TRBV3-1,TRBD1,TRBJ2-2,TGTGCCAGCACACGATGGGACAGGAAAGTGAGCACCGGGGAGCTGTTTTTT,CASTRWDRKVSTGELFF
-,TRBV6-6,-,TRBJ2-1,TGTGCCAGCAGTTACGACCCCCCGGATGAGCAGTTCTTC,CASSYDPPDEQFF
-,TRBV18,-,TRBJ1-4,TGTGCCAGCTCACAGTTACTGGACCCGAATGAAAAACTGTTTTTT,CASSQLLDPNEKLFF
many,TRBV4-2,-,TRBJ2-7,TGTGCCAGCAGCCAACAGGGCTGGGAGCAGTACTTC,CASSQQGWEQYF
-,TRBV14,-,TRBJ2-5,TGTGCCAGCAGCTTTCGGGACGGAGAGACCCAGTACTTC,CASSFRDGETQYF
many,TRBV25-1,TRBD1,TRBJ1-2,TGTGCCAGCAGTGAACGGGGACAGACCTATGGCTACACCTTC,CASSERGQTYGYTF
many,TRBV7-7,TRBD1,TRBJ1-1,TGTGCTAGCAGCTTAGTGCGGGACAGTGAAGCTTTCTTT,CASSLVRDSEAFF
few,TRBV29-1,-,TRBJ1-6,TGCACCCCTGGTTCTCTCTTGACGGACTTCTTTTCCCTCCACTTT,CTPGSLLTDFFSLHF
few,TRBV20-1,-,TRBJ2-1,TGCAGTGCTACCCTTCTGGGGGGGGCTGACTACAATGAGCAGTTCTTC,CSATLLGGADYNEQFF
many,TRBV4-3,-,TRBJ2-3,TGCGCCAGCAGCCGTTCCGGGCTTTCGGGAGATACGCAGTATTTT,CASSRSGLSGDTQYF
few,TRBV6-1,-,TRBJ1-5,TGTGCCAGCAGTGAAGGCATACGCAGGCCCCAGCATTTT,CASSEGIRRPQHF
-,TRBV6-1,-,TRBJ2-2,TGTGCCAGCATCCGGGACTTTAGGCCCGGGGAGCTGTTTTTT,CASIRDFRPGELFF
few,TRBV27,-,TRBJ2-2,TGTGCCAGCAGGCCGGGGAGCATCGCCGGGGAGCTGTTTTTT,CASRPGSIAGELFF
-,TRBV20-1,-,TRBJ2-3,TGCAGTGCCCGGAGTCGAAGCACAGATACGCAGTATTTT,CSARSRSTDTQYF
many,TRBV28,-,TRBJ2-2,TGTGCCAGCAGGTTGTTTGGCGGAGGGGAGCTGTTTTTT,CASRLFGGGELFF
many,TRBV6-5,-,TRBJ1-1,TGTGCCAGCAGTTTGGAACGGGCGGGATTTTTAGCTTTCTTT,CASSLERAGFLAFF
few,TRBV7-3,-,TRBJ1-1,TGTGCCAGCAGCTTAAGGGGGGGGCATTTGAACACTGAAGCTTTCTTT,CASSLRGGHLNTEAFF
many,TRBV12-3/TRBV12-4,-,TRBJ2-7,TGTGCCAGCCGGGGCTTTCGAACTTCCGAGCAGTACTTC,CASRGFRTSEQYF
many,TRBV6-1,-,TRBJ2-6,TGTGCCAGCGGAACAAGCCTCTCTGGGGCCAACGTCCTGACTTTC,CASGTSLSGANVLTF
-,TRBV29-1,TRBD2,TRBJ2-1,TGCAGCGTTGCCAGACTAGCGGGAGTCAATGAGCAGTTCTTC,CSVARLAGVNEQFF
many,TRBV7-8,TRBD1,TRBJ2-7,TGTGCCAGCAGCTCAGACAGGGTCCGAGCCTACGAGCAGTACTTC,CASSSDRVRAYEQYF
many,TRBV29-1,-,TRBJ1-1,TGCAGCGTTGAAATTACAGGGCTTGGCTATGAAGCTTTCTTT,CSVEITGLGYEAFF
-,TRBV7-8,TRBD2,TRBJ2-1,TGTGCCAGCAGCCACAAGGGAGGGAGGGTGAATGAGCAGTTCTTC,CASSHKGGRVNEQFF
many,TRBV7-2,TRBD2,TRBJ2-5,TGTGCCAGCAGCTTAGGACTCGTCGGGGGGCAAGAGACCCAGTACTTC,CASSLGLVGGQETQYF
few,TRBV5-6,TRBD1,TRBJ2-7,TGTGCCAGCAGCCGAAACTCGGGACAGGTGGGCGAGCAGTACTTC,CASSRNSGQVGEQYF
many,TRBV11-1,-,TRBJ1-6,TGTGCCAGCGCCTGGGTGTGGGATTCACCCCTCCACTTT,CASAWVWDSPLHF
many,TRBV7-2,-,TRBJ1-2,TGTGCCAGCAGCTTGGGGAACTCCCGAGGGGGTGGCTACACCTTC,CASSLGNSRGGGYTF
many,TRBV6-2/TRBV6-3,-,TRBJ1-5,TGTGCCAGCAGTTGGGGGTTAGGGGGTCAGCCCCAGCATTTT,CASSWGLGGQPQHF
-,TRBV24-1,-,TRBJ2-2,TGTGCCACCAGTGACCCCCTTGTGCGGGCGAGAAACACCGGGGAGCTGTTTTTT,CATSDPLVRARNTGELFF
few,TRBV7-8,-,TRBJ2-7,TGTGCCAGCAGCTTAGCGTTGCCCTTAGAGCAGTACTTC,CASSLALPLEQYF
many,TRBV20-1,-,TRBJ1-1,TGCAGTGCTTTTGACAGGCTCAGTGGGGTGAACACTGAAGCTTTCTTT,CSAFDRLSGVNTEAFF
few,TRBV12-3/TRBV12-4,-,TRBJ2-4,TGTGCCAGCAGGCCCCCCGGGTCGCAAGGTGGGAACATTCAGTACTTC,CASRPPGSQGGNIQYF